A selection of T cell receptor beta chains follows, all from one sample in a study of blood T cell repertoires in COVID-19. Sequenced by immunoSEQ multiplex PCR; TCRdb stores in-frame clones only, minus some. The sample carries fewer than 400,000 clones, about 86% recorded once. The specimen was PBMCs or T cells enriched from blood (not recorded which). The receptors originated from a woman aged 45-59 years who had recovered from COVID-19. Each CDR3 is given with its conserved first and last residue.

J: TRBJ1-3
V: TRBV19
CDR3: CASSIGRVSGNTIYF

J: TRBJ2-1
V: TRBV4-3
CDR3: CASSQEGSSYNEQFF

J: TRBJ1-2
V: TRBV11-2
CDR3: CASRPPGQSNYGYTF

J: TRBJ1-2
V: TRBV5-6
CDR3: CASSYTYPRYGYTF

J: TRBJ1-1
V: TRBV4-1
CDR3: CASSHDPGTGNEAFF

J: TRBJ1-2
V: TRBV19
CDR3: CASSVWGRGYTF

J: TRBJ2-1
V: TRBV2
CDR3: CASGLAGGYNEQFF

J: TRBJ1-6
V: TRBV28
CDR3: CASSFSPMGSPLHF

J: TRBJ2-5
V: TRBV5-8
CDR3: CASSRGGSWETQYF

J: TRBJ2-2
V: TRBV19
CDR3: CASRGEANTGELFF

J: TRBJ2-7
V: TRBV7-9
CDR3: CASSPGTAEQYF

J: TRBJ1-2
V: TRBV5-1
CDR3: CASSLDSTYGYTF

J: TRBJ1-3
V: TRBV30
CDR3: CALRGTIYF

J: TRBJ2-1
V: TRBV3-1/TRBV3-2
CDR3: CASSQDLQGVYNEQFF

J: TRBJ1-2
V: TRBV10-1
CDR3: CASSESTGGASSSGYTF

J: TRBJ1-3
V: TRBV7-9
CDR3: CASSFSRGSGNTIYF

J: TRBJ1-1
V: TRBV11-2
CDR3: CASSPSGLGKSEAFF

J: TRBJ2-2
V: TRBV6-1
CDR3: CASSERTGGGSGELFF

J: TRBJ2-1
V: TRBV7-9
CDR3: CASSHRENNEQFF

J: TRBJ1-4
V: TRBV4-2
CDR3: CASSQDTGTGYEKLFF

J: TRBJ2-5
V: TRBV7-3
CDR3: CASSPQSGTGYETQYF

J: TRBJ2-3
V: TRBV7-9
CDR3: CASSCRDCLIADTQYF

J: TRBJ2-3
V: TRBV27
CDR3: CASSFSSSTDTQYF